Listed here are 3 T cell receptor beta chains from one sample, sequenced in a study of blood T cell repertoires in COVID-19. Assay: immunoSEQ multiplex PCR; the TCRdb copy retains only in-frame clones and omits some. The table lists some 77,000 clones, 81% of them singletons, with about 20% in the top ten. Input material: peripheral blood. These receptors were taken from a woman in her 70s with acute or convalescent COVID-19.

J is TRBJ2-7 and V is TRBV6-2 or TRBV6-3; the match to TRBD1 covers 7 bases. CDR3 length equals 15 residues. With 6 bases clipped from V and 4 bases from J, the junction kept 12 bases outside the gene matches. The germline gives CDR1 MNHEY, CDR2 SVGEGT. CDR3 protein: CASSLTGTENYEQYF. CDR3 nucleotides: TGTGCCAGCAGCCTCACCGGGACAGAGAATTACGAGCAGTACTTC.

The chain recombines TRBV11-3 with TRBJ2-1, with D possibly matching TRBD2 (6 bases). In germline, CDR1 is SGHNT, CDR2 YENEEA. The V end lost 0 bases, the J end lost 7 bases, and 13 bases lay between the germline ends. There are 15 residues in the CDR3. The CDR3 DNA reads TGTGCCAGCAGCTTAGATTCGGGAGTGCGAAATGAGCAGTTCTTC. Residues: CASSLDSGVRNEQFF.

The table lists this clone with a count of one. This chain joins TRBV10-3 and TRBJ2-3; possibly TRBD2 for D (7 bases). V dropped 10 bases and J dropped 2 bases, with 22 bases sitting between them. The germline gives CDR1 ENHRY, CDR2 SYGVKD. The CDR3 has 16 amino acids. CDR3 region: CATKRRGANLTDTQYF. The CDR3, as DNA: TGTGCCACCAAACGTCGGGGGGCAAACCTCACAGATACGCAGTATTTT.